This T cell receptor (beta chain) is drawn from a study of blood T cells in healthy people across ages. With a J-beta primer mix and a sample-barcoded 5' primer, a second PCR ran about 7 to 12 cycles. TCRdb called the 5' RACE reads again in MiXCR, with one record for every CDR3 protein. The data hold about 640,000 distinct CDR3 sequences, with approximately 59% observed a single time. The study, taken as a whole, reports: Both naive CD4+ cell counts and diversity were greater in long-lived donors than in aged donors.

This clonotype has ten or more counts. Antigen: not known. Germline CDR1 SGHRS, CDR2 YFSETQ. The CDR3 extends over 15 amino acids. Trimming cost V 4 bases and J 2 bases; bases outside gene matches: 7. The sequenced sample was blood. V gene TRBV5-1 combines with J gene TRBJ2-7; 9 bases fit TRBD1. The source of this sequence is a man aged 55-75 years in good health. CDR3 coding DNA: TGCGCCAGCAGCCCAGGGACAGGGAACACCTACGAGCAGTACTTC. It yields the protein CASSPGTGNTYEQYF.